The 22 T cell receptor beta chains below were found in one sample sequenced in a study of human T cells and chemical hapten exposure. Time point meaning: patch test 3, about 24 weeks after DPC sensitization. Treatment defined: therapeutic diphenylcyclopropenone sensitization with weekly scalp DPC. One entry per CDR3 protein, called by TCRdb with MiXCR from the RACE reads. The sample has approximately 80,000 distinct CDR3 sequences; approximately 11% are singletons. The sample in question was whole blood, obtained in connection with sensitization to the hapten diphenylcyclopropenone (DPC). The source is a woman in her fifties or sixties with alopecia areata. Some clones in this sample may be carry-over from other donors' samples.

There are many counts of this clonotype. This chain links TRBV6-2 or TRBV6-3 with TRBJ1-5, with TRBD1 as a possible D gene (6 bases). Trimming took 0 bases from V and 11 from J, leaving 20 bases between them. Germline-derived CDR1 and CDR2 are MNHEY and SVGEGT. The CDR3 covers 16 residues. The CDR3 coding sequence is TGTGCCAGCAGTTACTCGTTCAGAGTTCAATCAGGGGCCCAGCATTTT. Its protein product is CASSYSFRVQSGAQHF.

This clonotype came up many times. The V call is TRBV24-1, the J call TRBJ2-1, with 9 bases identical to TRBD2. CDR3 size: 14 residues. The ends lost 8 bases at V and 7 bases at J; junction bases unmatched: 8. The germline V gene has CDR1 KGHDR and CDR2 SFDVKD. Here the CDR3 DNA reads TGTGCCACCATGCGGGAGGGCCCTAGGAATGAGCAGTTCTTC. Its translation is CATMREGPRNEQFF.

As for this clonotype: Just one base apart from a much larger clone, this may be a read error. The chain is built from TRBV5-1 and TRBJ2-3, with a weak D call TRBD2 (5 bases). Germline V CDR1 and CDR2: SGHRS, YFSETQ. CDR3 length: 13 residues. The CDR3, as DNA: TGCGTCAGCAGCCCGATGGCGGGAGATACGCAGTATTTT. Translated: CVSSPMAGDTQYF.

This clonotype was recorded many times. The chain is built from TRBV7-9 and TRBJ2-7; a weak D match, TRBD1 (6 bases). CDR1 and CDR2 from the germline V gene are SEHNR and FQNEAQ (reference sequence). The CDR3 is made up of 13 amino acids. Trimming removed 5 bases at V and 5 bases at J, with 13 bases between. CDR3 sequence reads: CASSIRDTNEQYF. The DNA for the CDR3 is TGTGCCAGCAGCATCCGGGACACCAACGAGCAGTACTTC.

This clonotype was detected many times. The V and J genes are TRBV5-1 and TRBJ2-1; 7 bases fit TRBD2. J was trimmed by 4 bases and V by 1 base; bases with no gene match: 5. Germline CDR1 is SGHRS and CDR2 is YFSETQ. This CDR3 has 15 amino acids. In nucleotides, the CDR3 is TGCGCCAGCAGCTTGTTAACAGCGGGGTACAATGAGCAGTTCTTC. Translated, it gives CASSLLTAGYNEQFF.

This clonotype was counted many times. The chain recombines TRBV6-5 with TRBJ1-2, with D uncertain. V gave up 6 bases and J gave up 4 bases, with 15 bases separating them. Germline V gives CDR1 MNHEY, CDR2 SVGAGI. The CDR3 length is 14 residues. The CDR3 bases are TGTGCCAGCAGCCCCGGATGGGCCAGCTATGGCTACACCTTC. Translation gives CASSPGWASYGYTF.

This clonotype occurred many times. The genes are TRBV24-1 and TRBJ2-1, with a possible D match to TRBD1 (5 bases). V was trimmed by 6 bases and J by 8 bases, leaving 13 bases between them. This CDR3 has 13 residues. Germline assignment: CDR1 KGHDR and CDR2 SFDVKD. The CDR3 here is CATSIAGIDEQFF. In nucleotides, the CDR3 is TGTGCCACCAGTATCGCAGGGATCGATGAGCAGTTCTTC.

At least ten counts were recorded for this clonotype. The V and J genes are TRBV12-3 or TRBV12-4 and TRBJ2-3, with D unresolved. The CDR3 has 16 amino acids. Between the trimmed V and J ends, which lost 7 bases and 0 bases, there was a span of 17 bases. This CDR3 reads CASTFRVSASTDTQYF. The CDR3 coding sequence is TGTGCCAGCACCTTTCGGGTATCGGCGAGCACAGATACGCAGTATTTT.

The chain uses TRBV28 and TRBJ1-6, with D unclear. Deletions cut 7 bases from V and 5 bases from J, with 3 bases between. CDR3 length: 11 residues. The germline gives CDR1 MDHEN, CDR2 SYDVKM. This chain's CDR3 is CASTDNSPLHF. The CDR3 DNA sequence: TGTGCCAGCACAGATAATTCACCCCTCCACTTT.

On this clonotype itself: A much larger clone lies a single base off, so this may be a read error. J is TRBJ2-3 and V is TRBV6-5, with D possibly matching TRBD1 (6 bases). Germline CDR1 MNHEY, CDR2 SVGAGI. This CDR3 region has 15 residues. Trimming took off 8 bases at V and 1 base at J, with 16 bases between the two ends. CDR3 residues: CASGTRRQGTDTQYF. The CDR3 coding sequence is TGTGCCAGCGGTACCCGACGACAGGGCACAGATACGCAGTATTTT.

This clonotype came up many times. The chain has TRBV28 and TRBJ2-7; tentatively, D is TRBD2 (6 bases). CDR3 length: 13 residues. V was trimmed by 7 bases and J by 5 bases, leaving 15 bases between them. CDR1 is MDHEN and CDR2 is SYDVKM in the germline V gene. Here the CDR3 DNA reads TGTGCCAGCACCAGACTAGTTTTAGACGAGCAGTACTTC. Protein sequence: CASTRLVLDEQYF.

The rearrangement joins TRBV6-2 or TRBV6-3 to TRBJ2-6; no clear D gene. The V gene lost 2 bases and the J gene lost 0 bases, with 8 bases spanning the gap. Germline V lookup: CDR1 MNHEY, CDR2 SVGEGT. There are 16 residues in the CDR3. The CDR3 sequence: CASSYGASSGANVLTF. CDR3 DNA: TGTGCCAGCAGTTACGGAGCATCCTCTGGGGCCAACGTCCTGACTTTC.

Worth noting for this clonotype: A read error is possible here, since a much larger clone lies one base away. The rearrangement uses TRBV6-5 and TRBJ1-5; D not certain. Germline V CDR1 and CDR2: MNHEY, SVGAGI. The CDR3 is 13 residues long. The CDR3 is CPSSYTRNQPQHF. In nucleotides, the CDR3 is TGTCCCAGCAGTTACACCCGAAATCAGCCCCAGCATTTT.

This clonotype was recorded a few times. This rearrangement joins TRBV29-1 to TRBJ2-3; D may be TRBD1 or TRBD2 (5 bases each). The CDR3 covers 16 residues. Germline V CDR1 and CDR2: SQVTM, ANQGSEA. The V end lost 4 bases, the J end lost 3 bases, and 20 bases lay between the germline ends. CDR3 sequence reads: CSVAGVQRGGTDTQYF. The CDR3 DNA reads TGCAGCGTTGCCGGAGTGCAGAGGGGTGGGACAGATACGCAGTATTTT.

This chain connects TRBV6-2 or TRBV6-3 to TRBJ2-1, with TRBD2 as a possible D gene (5 bases). The V end lost 5 bases, the J end lost 0 bases, and 11 bases lay between the germline ends. There are 15 residues in the CDR3. Germline V gene sequence: CDR1 MNHEY, CDR2 SVGEGT. The CDR3 nucleotides read TGTGCCAGCAGTCCTAAGACTACCTCCTACAATGAGCAGTTCTTC. Amino acid sequence: CASSPKTTSYNEQFF.

This clonotype was counted a few times. The rearrangement links TRBV5-6 to TRBJ1-2, with TRBD1 as a possible D gene (5 bases). Looked up from germline, CDR1 is SGHDT and CDR2 is YYEEEE. V was clipped by 4 bases and J by 8 bases, with 9 bases between them. There are 11 residues in the CDR3. The CDR3 region has the DNA TGTGCCAGCAGCATGGGGGAAGGCTACACCTTC. It translates to CASSMGEGYTF.

In this sample, this clonotype turned up a few times. The chain is built from TRBV5-1 and TRBJ2-2, with 9 bases matching TRBD1. Unmatched junction bases numbered 7, after V lost 4 bases and J lost 0 bases. Germline V CDR1 and CDR2: SGHRS, YFSETQ. This CDR3 is 17 amino acids long. The chain's CDR3 is CASSPRTGVPNTGELFF. The CDR3 DNA reads as TGCGCCAGCAGCCCCCGGACAGGGGTGCCGAACACCGGGGAGCTGTTTTTT.

This clonotype was seen more than once but under ten times. The chain has TRBV28 and TRBJ2-4; TRBD1 matches 7 bases. This CDR3 is built from 14 residues. J gave up 7 bases and V 7 bases, and 10 bases lay outside the gene matches. Germline CDR1 is MDHEN and CDR2 is SYDVKM. DNA of the CDR3: TGTGCCAGCAATGCCCCGACAGGGAATAACATTCAGTACTTC. This sequence encodes CASNAPTGNNIQYF.

The sample holds many counts of this clonotype. This chain joins TRBV18 and TRBJ1-1; D is perhaps TRBD1 (5 bases). Trimming took 3 bases from V and 4 from J, leaving 15 bases between them. CDR1 and CDR2 from the germline V gene are KGHSH and LQKENI. The CDR3 loop spans 15 amino acids. The CDR3 sequence: CASSPQGGWGTEAFF. The CDR3 DNA reads TGTGCCAGCTCACCCCAGGGTGGTTGGGGCACTGAAGCTTTCTTT.

This clonotype appeared many times. The rearrangement uses TRBV28 and TRBJ1-2; TRBD1 might be the D (6 bases). The CDR3 totals 14 residues. Germline V gene lookup returns CDR1 MDHEN and CDR2 SYDVKM. V gave up 0 bases and J gave up 8 bases, with 13 bases separating them. In DNA, the CDR3 is TGTGCCAGCAGTTTATGGGGGGGCGTTCGCGGCTACACCTTC. Protein product: CASSLWGGVRGYTF.

This clonotype was seen a few times. The chain joins TRBV7-2 to TRBJ2-5; 11 bases map to TRBD2. J lost 3 bases, V lost 0 bases, and 0 bases had no gene match. CDR1 is SGHTA, CDR2 FQGNSA, per germline. The CDR3 totals 15 residues. The CDR3 region is CASSLATSGKETQYF. The CDR3 bases are TGTGCCAGCAGCTTAGCGACTAGCGGGAAAGAGACCCAGTACTTC.

The gene calls are TRBV9 and TRBJ2-3; D possibly corresponds to TRBD1 (6 bases). V was pared by 0 bases and J by 2 bases, with 13 bases between. Germline CDR1 is SGDLS and CDR2 is YYNGEE. This CDR3 has 16 residues. For the CDR3, the DNA is TGTGCCAGCAGCGTAGCGGCAGGGGCTACCACAGATACGCAGTATTTT. It yields the protein CASSVAAGATTDTQYF.